The rows below give T cell receptor beta chains drawn from one sample of a study of lymphopenia after photon versus proton radiotherapy. Assay used: immunoSEQ multiplex PCR; TCRdb lists only in-frame clones, some missing. The sample contains 52,000 or so clones, roughly 90% of which appear only once. This specimen was peripheral blood, taken from a patient treated with photon-based radiotherapy. Every receptor here comes from a middle-aged woman with cholangiocarcinoma. Both conserved end residues are part of each CDR3. The D gene is left open where the match is weak. Some rows have no size entry. The others give once, few or many, or a class for an expanded clone.

V,D,J,size,DNA,CDR3
TRBV30,NA,TRBJ1-1,NA,TGTGCCTGGAGTGTACTAACGTATGAAGCTTTCTTT,CAWSVLTYEAFF
TRBV7-6,TRBD1,TRBJ1-6,once,TGTGCCAGCAGCTTGACAGGGCTTAATTCACCCCTCCACTTT,CASSLTGLNSPLHF
TRBV2,TRBD1,TRBJ1-1,NA,TGTGCCAGCACCTCAGGGACAGGGTTGGTCGCTGAAGCTTTCTTT,CASTSGTGLVAEAFF
TRBV9,NA,TRBJ1-1,NA,TGTGCCAGCAGCCGTGGAGGGAATGAGGCTGAAGCTTTCTTT,CASSRGGNEAEAFF
TRBV2,NA,TRBJ1-5,NA,TGTGCCAGCAGTGAAATACAGGACAGCGCTAGCAATCAGCCCCAGCATTTT,CASSEIQDSASNQPQHF
TRBV28,NA,TRBJ2-2,once,TGTGCCAGCAGCCTTCGGACGGAAGCGAACACCGGGGAGCTGTTTTTT,CASSLRTEANTGELFF
TRBV27,NA,TRBJ1-4,NA,TGTGCCAGCAGTTTACTAGGGGAAACTAATGAAAAACTGTTTTTT,CASSLLGETNEKLFF
TRBV27,NA,TRBJ1-2,NA,TGTGCCAGCAGTAGGTTTAACTATGGCTACACCTTC,CASSRFNYGYTF
TRBV7-8,NA,TRBJ2-7,NA,TGTGCCAGCAGCTTGACTAACTACGAGCAGTACTTC,CASSLTNYEQYF
TRBV11-2,NA,TRBJ1-2,NA,TGTGCCAGCAGCCCGGAGCGGGTGGGTGGCTACACCTTC,CASSPERVGGYTF
TRBV29-1,NA,TRBJ1-4,once,TGCAGCGTTGAAGGATCCGGTTGGGGCAAGAATGAAAAACTGTTTTTT,CSVEGSGWGKNEKLFF
TRBV5-1,NA,TRBJ1-3,NA,TGCGCCAGCAGCTTCGGCTACTCTGGAAACACCATATATTTT,CASSFGYSGNTIYF
TRBV19,NA,TRBJ1-2,NA,TGTGCCAGTGCAACTGGGACACGTGGCTACACCTTC,CASATGTRGYTF
TRBV2,TRBD1,TRBJ2-7,once,TGTGCCAGCAGTGAACCCCTCGGACAGGTCTACGAGCAGTACTTC,CASSEPLGQVYEQYF
TRBV2,NA,TRBJ2-3,once,TGTGCCAGCTGCTACATCTCCGGAGATACGCAGTATTTT,CASCYISGDTQYF
TRBV6-5,TRBD2,TRBJ2-1,NA,TGTGCCAGCATCGGGGCTAGCGGGATCGAGCAGTTCTTC,CASIGASGIEQFF
TRBV7-2,NA,TRBJ1-1,NA,TGTGCCAGCAGCTTATCCGGGTACACTGAAGCTTTCTTT,CASSLSGYTEAFF
TRBV5-1,TRBD1,TRBJ1-1,NA,TGCGCCAGCAGTTTCCCCGGGACAGGGCTGGACACTGAAGCTTTCTTT,CASSFPGTGLDTEAFF
TRBV6-1,NA,TRBJ1-5,NA,TGTGCCAGCAAGGAGGATTATAGCAATCAGCCCCAGCATTTT,CASKEDYSNQPQHF
TRBV2,NA,TRBJ2-4,NA,TGTGCCAGCAGTTTGTTGACACCATCGGGGACCAAAAACATTCAGTACTTC,CASSLLTPSGTKNIQYF
TRBV10-1,NA,TRBJ2-5,NA,TGCGCCAGCAGTGAAGGGCCCGTCGGGACCCAGTACTTC,CASSEGPVGTQYF
TRBV6-1,NA,TRBJ2-1,NA,TGTGCCAGCAGTGACGGGCTGTACAATGAGCAGTTCTTC,CASSDGLYNEQFF
TRBV19,TRBD1,TRBJ2-3,NA,TGTGCCAGTAGTCCACGCCGGGACAGGGGTTCAGATACGCAGTATTTT,CASSPRRDRGSDTQYF
TRBV7-3,TRBD2,TRBJ2-3,NA,TGTGCCAGCAGCCCTAATAGCGGGAGGGCGGGAGATACGCAGTATTTT,CASSPNSGRAGDTQYF
TRBV19,NA,TRBJ1-1,NA,TGTGCCAGTAGTATAACACCAAACACTGAAGCTTTCTTT,CASSITPNTEAFF
TRBV4-3,NA,TRBJ1-1,NA,TGCGCCAGCAGCCAAGATGTGGCCAGAATGAACACTGAAGCTTTCTTT,CASSQDVARMNTEAFF
TRBV2,NA,TRBJ2-1,NA,TGTGCCAGCAGTGACCGGAGCTCCTACAATGAGCAGTTCTTC,CASSDRSSYNEQFF
TRBV5-1,TRBD1,TRBJ1-6,NA,TGCGCCAGCAGCGTCGGACAGGCAGACGGTTCACCCCTCCACTTT,CASSVGQADGSPLHF
TRBV29-1,TRBD1,TRBJ1-5,NA,TGCAGCGTATCCGGACAGGGTTTAGATCAGCCCCAGCATTTT,CSVSGQGLDQPQHF
TRBV9,NA,TRBJ1-3,NA,TGTGCCAGCAGCCGAGGGGGTCGGGGCTCTGGAAACACCATATATTTT,CASSRGGRGSGNTIYF
TRBV7-3,NA,TRBJ2-1,NA,TGTGCCAGCAGCCTTAAAGGGGTCGGGAGCGATGAGCAGTTCTTC,CASSLKGVGSDEQFF
TRBV14,NA,TRBJ2-5,NA,TGTGCCAGCAGCCAATTACTGGGGGGGGCGCGGCAAGAGACCCAGTACTTC,CASSQLLGGARQETQYF
TRBV7-2,NA,TRBJ2-7,NA,TGTGCCAGCAGCTTTCCGACCGTCAGGGGCACGGGAGAGCAGTACTTC,CASSFPTVRGTGEQYF